This T cell receptor beta chain emerged from a study of response to subunit inactivated influenza vaccine. This CDR3 contains 15 residues. The junction had 11 bases not matched to a gene; V was cut back by 7 bases and J by 4 bases. Germline V gene sequence: CDR1 SQVTM, CDR2 ANQGSEA. This clonotype was counted between two and nine times. TCRdb independently ran MiXCR on the RT-PCR reads; one entry per CDR3 protein. The sample yields about 500,000 distinct CDR3 sequences, 16% seen once. This chain joins TRBV29-1 and TRBJ2-1; 9 bases map to TRBD2. Source: CD4+ T cells sorted from PBMCs, taken around 25 months after vaccination. This TCR was recovered from a man in his fifties or sixties who received an inactivated influenza vaccine. CDR3 region: CSANKSSGGYNEQFF. The CDR3 coding sequence is TGCAGCGCCAATAAGAGTAGCGGGGGTTACAATGAGCAGTTCTTC.